Below are 8 T cell receptor beta chains sequenced from a single sample in a study of identical twins. TCRdb re-called the 5' RACE reads with MiXCR, one entry per CDR3 protein. The sample yields about 250,000 distinct CDR3 sequences, about 14% seen once. Sequencing input: memory (CD45RO+) T cells sorted from blood. The receptors shown here come from a woman younger than 35 in good health.

In this sample, this clonotype turned up a few times. This chain connects TRBV9 to TRBJ2-1, with D uncertain. Trimming stripped 0 bases from V and 8 bases from J, with 12 bases between. The CDR3 extends over 14 amino acids. Germline V gene data show CDR1 as SGDLS and CDR2 as YYNGEE. The CDR3 DNA is TGTGCCAGCAGCGTAGCCGGCTTCTCCGATGAGCAGTTCTTC. Its translation: CASSVAGFSDEQFF.

The genes are TRBV4-3 and TRBJ1-1; 8 bases fit TRBD1. The germline V gene encodes CDR1 LGHNA and CDR2 YSLEER. Trimming took 6 bases from V and 6 from J; bases not matched to a gene: 6. CDR3 length equals 13 residues. The CDR3 spells CASRGQGVSEAFF. Here the CDR3 DNA reads TGCGCCAGCAGAGGACAGGGAGTCTCTGAAGCTTTCTTT.

This chain links TRBV15 with TRBJ1-1; D is ambiguous. The CDR3 runs 14 residues. Trimming removed 2 bases at V and 4 bases at J, with 11 bases between. The V gene's germline CDR1 is LNHNV and CDR2 YYDKDF (reference sequence). CDR3 sequence (DNA): TGTGCCACCAGCAGATACCGGGGTTTCACTGAAGCTTTCTTT. Its translation is CATSRYRGFTEAFF.

The chain combines TRBV5-1 with TRBJ2-3; 14 nucleotides line up with TRBD2. The germline gives CDR1 SGHRS, CDR2 YFSETQ. The junction had 9 bases not matched to a gene; V was cut back by 4 bases and J by 2 bases. The CDR3 extends over 18 amino acids. The CDR3, as DNA: TGCGCCAGCAGCCCATGGGGACTAGCGGGGGCCTACACAGATACGCAGTATTTT. It translates to CASSPWGLAGAYTDTQYF. Variable domain in full (rest from reference TRBV5-1 and TRBJ2-3): KAGVTQTPRYLIKTRGQQVTLSCSPISGHRSVSWYQQTPGQGLQFLFEYFSETQRNKGNFPGRFSGRQFSNSRSEMNVSTLELGDSALYLCASSPWGLAGAYTDTQYFGPGTRLTVL.

The genes are TRBV2 and TRBJ2-2; possibly TRBD1 for D (5 bases). This CDR3 region has 14 residues. V was pared by 7 bases and J by 2 bases, with 11 bases between. CDR1 is SNHLY, CDR2 FYNNEI, per germline. The CDR3 here is CASKVDSNTGELFF. The CDR3 coding sequence is TGTGCCAGCAAGGTAGACAGCAACACCGGGGAGCTGTTTTTT. Full variable domain (outside the CDR3, taken from reference TRBV2 and TRBJ2-2): EPEVTQTPSHQVTQMGQEVILRCVPISNHLYFYWYRQILGQKVEFLVSFYNNEISEKSEIFDDQFSVERPDGSNFTLKIRSTKLEDSAMYFCASKVDSNTGELFFGEGSRLTVL.

This rearrangement joins TRBV20-1 to TRBJ2-4, with D perhaps TRBD2 (5 bases). This CDR3 has 16 amino acids. CDR1 and CDR2 (germline): DFQATT, SNEGSKA (reference sequence). Trimming stripped 5 bases from V and 0 bases from J, with 17 bases between. CDR3 sequence (DNA): TGCAGTGCTCCGTGGGTGGCGGGCCTAGCCAAAAACATTCAGTACTTC. Its protein is CSAPWVAGLAKNIQYF.

In its sample, this clonotype was seen many times. The V call is TRBV5-1, the J call TRBJ1-6, with D uncertain. This CDR3 region has 15 residues. V was shortened by 0 bases and J by 5 bases, with 9 bases between the two germline ends. The germline CDR1 and CDR2 sequences are SGHRS and YFSETQ. CDR3 sequence reads: CASSLEGLNNSPLHF. CDR3 nucleotide sequence: TGCGCCAGCAGCTTGGAAGGACTCAATAATTCACCCCTCCACTTT.

This clonotype was recorded at least ten times. CDR3 protein: CASRGDRVNTEAFF. The CDR3 DNA follows: TGTGCCAGCAGAGGGGACAGGGTGAACACTGAAGCTTTCTTT. The V and J genes are TRBV12-3 or TRBV12-4 and TRBJ1-1; TRBD1 matches 9 bases. There are 14 residues in the CDR3. Losses at the gene ends were 6 bases for V and 0 bases for J; bases not matched to a gene: 2.